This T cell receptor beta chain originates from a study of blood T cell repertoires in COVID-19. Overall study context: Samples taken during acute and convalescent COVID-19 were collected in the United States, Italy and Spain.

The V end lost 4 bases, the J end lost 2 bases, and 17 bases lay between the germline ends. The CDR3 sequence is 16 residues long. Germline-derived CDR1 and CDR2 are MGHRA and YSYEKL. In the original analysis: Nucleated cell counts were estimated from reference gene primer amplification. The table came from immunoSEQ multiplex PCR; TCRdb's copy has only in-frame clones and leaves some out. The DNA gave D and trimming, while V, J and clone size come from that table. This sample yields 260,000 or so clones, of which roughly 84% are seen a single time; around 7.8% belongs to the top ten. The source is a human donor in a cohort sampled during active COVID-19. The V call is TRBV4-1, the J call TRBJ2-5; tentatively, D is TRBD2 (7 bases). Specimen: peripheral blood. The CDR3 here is CASSLGGGGRQETQYF. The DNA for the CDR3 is TGCGCCAGCAGCCTAGGGGGAGGGGGGCGACAAGAGACCCAGTACTTC.